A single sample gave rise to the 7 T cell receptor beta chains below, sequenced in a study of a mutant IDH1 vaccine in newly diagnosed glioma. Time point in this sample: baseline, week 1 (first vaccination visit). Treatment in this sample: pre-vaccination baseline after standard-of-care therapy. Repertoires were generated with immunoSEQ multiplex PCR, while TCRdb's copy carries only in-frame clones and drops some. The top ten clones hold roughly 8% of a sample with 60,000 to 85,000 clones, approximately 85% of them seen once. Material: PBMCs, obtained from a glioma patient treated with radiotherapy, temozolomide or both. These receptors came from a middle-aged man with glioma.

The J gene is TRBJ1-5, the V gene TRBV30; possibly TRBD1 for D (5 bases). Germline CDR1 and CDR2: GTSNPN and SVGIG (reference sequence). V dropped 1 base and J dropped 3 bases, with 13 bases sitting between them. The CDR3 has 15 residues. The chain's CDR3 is CAWSAIDSLNQPQHF. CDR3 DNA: TGTGCCTGGAGTGCTATCGACAGCCTCAATCAGCCCCAGCATTTT. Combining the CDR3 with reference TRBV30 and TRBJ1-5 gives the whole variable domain SQTIHQWPATLVQPVGSPLSLECTVEGTSNPNLYWYRQAAGRGLQLLFYSVGIGQISSEVPQNLSASRPQDRQFILSSKKLLLSDSGFYLCAWSAIDSLNQPQHFGDGTRLSIL.

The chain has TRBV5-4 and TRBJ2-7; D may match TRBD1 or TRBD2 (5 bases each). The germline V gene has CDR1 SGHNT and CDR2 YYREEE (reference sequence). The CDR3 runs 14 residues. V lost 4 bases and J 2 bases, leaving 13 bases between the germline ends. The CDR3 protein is CASSGAPGPYEQYF. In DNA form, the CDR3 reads TGTGCCAGCAGCGGTGCGCCGGGACCCTACGAGCAGTACTTC.

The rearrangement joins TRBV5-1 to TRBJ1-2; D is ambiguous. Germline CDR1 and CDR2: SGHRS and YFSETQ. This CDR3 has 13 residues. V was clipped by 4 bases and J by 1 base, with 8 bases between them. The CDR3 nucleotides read TGCGCCAGCAGCACCGGCTTTAACTATGGCTACACCTTC. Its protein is CASSTGFNYGYTF.

The DNA for the CDR3 is TGTGCCAGCAGCCCGGGACGGACTAACTATGGCTACACCTTC. It codes for CASSPGRTNYGYTF. The rearrangement uses TRBV7-8 and TRBJ1-2; weak D call: TRBD1 (5 bases). The CDR3 covers 14 residues. V was pared by 5 bases and J by 0 bases, with 10 bases between. CDR1 and CDR2 from the germline V gene are SGHVS and FQNEAQ.

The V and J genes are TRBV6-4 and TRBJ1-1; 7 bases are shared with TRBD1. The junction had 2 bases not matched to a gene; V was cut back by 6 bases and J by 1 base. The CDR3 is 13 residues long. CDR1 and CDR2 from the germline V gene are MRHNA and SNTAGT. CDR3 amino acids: CASSRDRNTEAFF. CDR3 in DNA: TGTGCCAGCAGCCGGGACAGGAACACTGAAGCTTTCTTT.

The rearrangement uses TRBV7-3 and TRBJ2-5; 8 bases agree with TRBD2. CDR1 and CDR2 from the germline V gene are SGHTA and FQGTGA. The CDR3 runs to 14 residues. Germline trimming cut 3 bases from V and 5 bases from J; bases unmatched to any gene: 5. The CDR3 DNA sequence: TGTGCCAGCAGCTTTGGCGGGGGGTCGGAGACCCAGTACTTC. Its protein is CASSFGGGSETQYF. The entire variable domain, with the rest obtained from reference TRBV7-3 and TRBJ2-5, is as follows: GAGVSQTPSNKVTEKGKYVELRCDPISGHTALYWYRQSLGQGPEFLIYFQGTGAADDSGLPNDRFFAVRPEGSVSTLKIQRTERGDSAVYLCASSFGGGSETQYFGPGTRLLVL.

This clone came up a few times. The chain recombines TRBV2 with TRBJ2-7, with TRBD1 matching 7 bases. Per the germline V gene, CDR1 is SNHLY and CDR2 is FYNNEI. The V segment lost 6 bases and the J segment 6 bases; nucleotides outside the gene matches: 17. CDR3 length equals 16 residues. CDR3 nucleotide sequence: TGTGCCAGCAGGAGGATTTCCGGGACAGAACCCCTCGAGCAGTACTTC. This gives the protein CASRRISGTEPLEQYF.